Relative to its sample, the clone carrying this T cell receptor beta chain is large. Its antigen is unknown. The data were taken from a study of circulating CD8 cells and anti-PD-1 response in melanoma. At the level of the study: Responders had complete or partial responses; non-responders had stable or progressive disease. Regarding the study as a whole: Some patients were treatment-naive; others were previously treated.

CDR1 is MNHNS and CDR2 is SASEGT in the germline V gene. This CDR3 region has 14 residues. V was clipped by 5 bases and J by 5 bases; unmatched bases: 6. From live CD3+CD8+TCRalphabeta+ cells, four PD-1 and/or TIGIT subsets were sorted. TCR libraries were prepared from roughly 15 ng of total RNA with the QIAseq Immune Repertoire TCR panel. Each CDR3 protein gets one entry after TCRdb re-called the reads with MiXCR. Of over 250 distinct CDR3 sequences in the sample, approximately 2.8% were seen once. This TCR was sampled from a human donor with melanoma. Sample: CD8+ T cells from PBMCs, taken at baseline or after one month of anti-PD-1 therapy (not recorded which). The chain joins TRBV6-1 to TRBJ2-1, with 7 positions matching TRBD2. In DNA form, the CDR3 reads TGTGCCAGCAGTATATCGGGAGGTAACAATGAGCAGTTCTTC. This sequence encodes CASSISGGNNEQFF.